Listed here is a single T cell receptor beta chain. The antigen remains unidentified. The data derive from a study of blood T cells in healthy people across ages. Findings and caveats of the study: No conclusive comparison of naive versus antigen-experienced cells was possible with unsorted PBMCs.

Combining a sample-barcoded 5' primer with a J-beta primer mix, a second PCR ran for about 6 to 11 cycles. In TCRdb, the 5' RACE reads were re-called with MiXCR into one record per CDR3 protein. The sample shows just under 550,000 distinct CDR3 sequences, approximately 25% of them seen only once. This CDR3 contains 15 residues. V lost 5 bases and J 7 bases, leaving 18 bases between the germline ends. Germline CDR1 and CDR2: MNHEY and SMNVEV (reference sequence). The same data also went into a second study, on T cells of mothers and their children.

This chain links TRBV27 with TRBJ1-5; the D is unclear. Sequencing was performed on blood. The sequence was obtained from a boy between 10 and 17 years old in good health. CDR3 protein: CASSAREGWKQPQHF. In nucleotides, the CDR3 is TGTGCCAGCAGTGCGCGGGAGGGATGGAAACAGCCCCAGCATTTT.